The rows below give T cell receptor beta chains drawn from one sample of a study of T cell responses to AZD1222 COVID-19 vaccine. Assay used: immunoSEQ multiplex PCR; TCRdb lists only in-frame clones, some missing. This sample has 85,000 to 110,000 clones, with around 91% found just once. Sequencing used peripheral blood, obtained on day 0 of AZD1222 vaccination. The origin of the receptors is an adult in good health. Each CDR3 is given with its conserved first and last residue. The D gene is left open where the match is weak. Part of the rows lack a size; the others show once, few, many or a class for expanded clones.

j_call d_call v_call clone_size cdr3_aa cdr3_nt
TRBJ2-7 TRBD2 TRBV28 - CANSGRSGEQYF TGTGCCAATAGCGGGAGGTCTGGGGAGCAGTACTTC
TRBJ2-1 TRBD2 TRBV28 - CASSSGGLAGAYNEQFF TGTGCCAGCAGTTCAGGGGGGCTAGCGGGAGCGTACAATGAGCAGTTCTTC
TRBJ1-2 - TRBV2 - CASSEEVSNYGYTF TGTGCCAGCAGTGAAGAGGTATCGAACTATGGCTACACCTTC
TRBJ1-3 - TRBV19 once CASSSDWSSGNTIYF TGTGCCAGTAGTAGTGACTGGAGCTCTGGAAACACCATATATTTT
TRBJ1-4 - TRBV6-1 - CASSDGGRYEKLFF TGTGCCAGCAGTGACGGGGGAAGGTATGAAAAACTGTTTTTT
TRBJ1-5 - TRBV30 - CAWNEVGDQPQHF TGTGCCTGGAACGAGGTGGGGGATCAGCCCCAGCATTTT
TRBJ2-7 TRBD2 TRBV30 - CAWSGLTSGRVSYEQYF TGTGCCTGGAGTGGCCTAACTAGCGGGAGGGTTTCCTACGAGCAGTACTTC
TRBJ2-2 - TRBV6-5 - CASSPLGGTGELFF TGTGCCAGCAGTCCCCTGGGGGGCACCGGGGAGCTGTTTTTT
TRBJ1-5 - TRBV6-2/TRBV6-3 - CASSYDGNQPQHF TGTGCCAGCAGTTACGATGGGAATCAGCCCCAGCATTTT
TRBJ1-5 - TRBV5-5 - CASSQIWDQPQHF TGTGCCAGCAGCCAGATATGGGATCAGCCCCAGCATTTT
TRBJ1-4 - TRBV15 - CATVRGMGEKLFF TGTGCCACCGTACGAGGGATGGGGGAAAAACTGTTTTTT
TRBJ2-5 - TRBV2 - CASRIKETQYF TGTGCCAGCAGGATTAAAGAGACCCAGTACTTC
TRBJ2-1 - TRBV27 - CASRGGVAGYNEQFF TGTGCCAGCAGAGGGGGCGTAGCGGGATACAATGAGCAGTTCTTC
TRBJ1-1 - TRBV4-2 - CASSQGSMRAGASNTEAFF TGTGCCAGCAGCCAAGGATCGATGAGGGCAGGGGCTTCGAACACTGAAGCTTTCTTT